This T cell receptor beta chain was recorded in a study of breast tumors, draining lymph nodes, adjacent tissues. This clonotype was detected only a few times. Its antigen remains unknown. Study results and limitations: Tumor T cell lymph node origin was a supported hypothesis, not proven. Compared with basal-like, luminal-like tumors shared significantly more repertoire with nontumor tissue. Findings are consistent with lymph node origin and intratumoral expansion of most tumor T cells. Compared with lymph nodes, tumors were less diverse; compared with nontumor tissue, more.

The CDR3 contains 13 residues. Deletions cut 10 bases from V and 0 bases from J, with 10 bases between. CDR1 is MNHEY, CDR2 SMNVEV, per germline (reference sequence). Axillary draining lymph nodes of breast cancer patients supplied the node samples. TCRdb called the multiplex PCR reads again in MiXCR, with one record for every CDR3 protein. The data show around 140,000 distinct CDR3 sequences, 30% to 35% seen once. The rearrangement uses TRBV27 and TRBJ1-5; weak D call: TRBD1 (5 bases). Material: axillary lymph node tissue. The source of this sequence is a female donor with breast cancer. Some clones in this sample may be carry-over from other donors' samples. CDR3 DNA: TGTGCCACCTGTGGGGGTAGCAATCAGCCCCAGCATTTT. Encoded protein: CATCGGSNQPQHF.